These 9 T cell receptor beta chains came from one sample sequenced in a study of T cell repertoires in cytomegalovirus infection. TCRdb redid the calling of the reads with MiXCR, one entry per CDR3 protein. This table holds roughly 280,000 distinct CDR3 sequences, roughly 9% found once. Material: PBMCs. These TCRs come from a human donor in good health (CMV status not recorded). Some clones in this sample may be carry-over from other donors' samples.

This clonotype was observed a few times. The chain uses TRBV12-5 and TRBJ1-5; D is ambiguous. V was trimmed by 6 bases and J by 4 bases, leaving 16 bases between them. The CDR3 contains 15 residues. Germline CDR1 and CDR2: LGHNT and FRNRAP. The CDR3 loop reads CASGTEIIANQPQHF. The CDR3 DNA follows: TGTGCTAGTGGAACAGAGATAATAGCAAATCAGCCCCAGCATTTT.

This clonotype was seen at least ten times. CDR3 in amino acids: CASGLTGELFF. The CDR3 bases are TGTGCCAGCGGCCTCACCGGGGAGCTGTTTTTT. The chain carries TRBV7-6 and TRBJ2-2, with no clear D. Germline assignment: CDR1 SGHVS and CDR2 FNYEAQ. V gave up 8 bases and J gave up 4 bases, with 5 bases separating them. The CDR3 spans 11 residues.

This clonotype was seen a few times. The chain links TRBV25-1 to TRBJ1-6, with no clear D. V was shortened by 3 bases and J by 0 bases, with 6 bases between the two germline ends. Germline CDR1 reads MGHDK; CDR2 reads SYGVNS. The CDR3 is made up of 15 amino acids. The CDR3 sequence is CASSEDNSYNSPLHF. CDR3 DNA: TGTGCCAGCAGTGAGGATAACTCCTATAATTCACCCCTCCACTTT.

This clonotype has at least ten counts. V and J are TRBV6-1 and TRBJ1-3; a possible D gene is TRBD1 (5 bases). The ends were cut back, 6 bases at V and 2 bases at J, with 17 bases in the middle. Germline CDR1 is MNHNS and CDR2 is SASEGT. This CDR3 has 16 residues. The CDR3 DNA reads TGTGCCAGCAGCCCCTCGCCGGGGGGGACTGGAAACACCATATATTTT. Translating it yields CASSPSPGGTGNTIYF.

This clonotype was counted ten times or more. The CDR3 region has the DNA TGTGCCAGCAGCCGATCAGGGATGGGGAGCACAGATACGCAGTATTTT. It encodes CASSRSGMGSTDTQYF. V and J are TRBV11-2 and TRBJ2-3; the D gene is possibly TRBD1 (5 bases). Germline V gene lookup returns CDR1 SGHAT and CDR2 FQNNGV. V was pared by 5 bases and J by 0 bases, with 15 bases between. CDR3 length equals 16 residues.

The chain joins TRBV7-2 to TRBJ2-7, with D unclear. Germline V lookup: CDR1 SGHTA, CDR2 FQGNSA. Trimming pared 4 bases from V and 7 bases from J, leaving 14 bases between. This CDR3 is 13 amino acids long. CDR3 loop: CASSSLPFQEQYF. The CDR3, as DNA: TGTGCCAGCAGCTCGCTACCATTTCAGGAGCAGTACTTC.

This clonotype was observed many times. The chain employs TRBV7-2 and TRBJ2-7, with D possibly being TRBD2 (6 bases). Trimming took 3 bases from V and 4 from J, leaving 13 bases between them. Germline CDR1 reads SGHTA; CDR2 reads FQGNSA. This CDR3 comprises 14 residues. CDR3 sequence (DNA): TGTGCCAGCAGCTTCGGCGGGACTGCATACGAGCAGTACTTC. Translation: CASSFGGTAYEQYF. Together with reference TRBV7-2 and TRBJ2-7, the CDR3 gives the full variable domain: GAGVSQSPSNKVTEKGKDVELRCDPISGHTALYWYRQSLGQGLEFLIYFQGNSAPDKSGLPSDRFSAERTGGSVSTLTIQRTQQEDSAVYLCASSFGGTAYEQYFGPGTRLTVT.

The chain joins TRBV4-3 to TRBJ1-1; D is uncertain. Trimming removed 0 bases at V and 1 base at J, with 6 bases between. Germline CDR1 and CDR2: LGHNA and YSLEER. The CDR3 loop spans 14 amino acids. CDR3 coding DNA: TGCGCCAGCAGCCAAGATATCGGGAACACTGAAGCTTTCTTT. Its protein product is CASSQDIGNTEAFF.

The CDR3 loop reads CSAATSGGETQYF. DNA of the CDR3: TGCAGTGCTGCGACTAGCGGCGGAGAGACCCAGTACTTC. The genes are TRBV20-1 and TRBJ2-5, with 9 bases aligning to TRBD2. Germline trimming cut 5 bases from V and 4 bases from J; bases unmatched to any gene: 5. The CDR3 contains 13 residues. CDR1 is DFQATT, CDR2 SNEGSKA, per germline (reference sequence).